This TCR beta chain originates from a study of a mutant IDH1 vaccine in newly diagnosed glioma. With regard to this clone: The antigen is undetermined.

Described time point: week 35, safety follow-up. Vaccine doses each comprised 300 ug of mutant IDH1 20-mer peptide, with topical imiquimod. This table comes from immunoSEQ multiplex PCR, and its TCRdb copy is limited to in-frame clones, with some not included. Of 26,000 or so clones listed, roughly 85% are singletons. Germline V gene sequence: CDR1 MNHEY, CDR2 SMNVEV (reference sequence). The ends were cut back, 3 bases at V and 1 base at J, with 7 bases in the middle. The CDR3 totals 14 residues. The material sequenced was PBMCs, taken from a glioma patient whose treatment included an IDH1 peptide vaccine. The chain employs TRBV27 and TRBJ1-5; unclear D gene. The receptor's source is a man between 25 and 39 years old with glioma. The chain's CDR3 is CASSFRGSNQPQHF. DNA for the CDR3: TGTGCCAGCAGTTTTCGCGGCAGCAATCAGCCCCAGCATTTT.